This T cell receptor beta chain was sequenced for a study of human T cells and chemical hapten exposure. Regarding time point: patch test 3, about 24 weeks after DPC sensitization. Described treatment: therapeutic diphenylcyclopropenone sensitization with weekly scalp DPC. This clonotype has a handful of counts. There are 16 residues in the CDR3. V was trimmed by 0 bases and J by 1 base, leaving 12 bases between them. Germline V CDR1 and CDR2: SGHAT, FQNNGV. TCRdb independently ran MiXCR on the RACE reads; one entry per CDR3 protein. The sample holds 180,000 or so distinct CDR3 sequences, 24% seen once.

Sequenced material: whole blood, taken in connection with sensitization to the hapten diphenylcyclopropenone (DPC). V is TRBV11-2 and J is TRBJ2-5; no firm D call. This receptor was taken from a woman aged 40 to 55 with alopecia areata. Some clones in this sample may be carry-over from other donors' samples. The CDR3 is CASSLDRRQFQETQYF. The CDR3 DNA reads TGTGCCAGCAGCTTAGATCGTCGACAATTCCAAGAGACCCAGTACTTC.